These 30 T cell receptor beta chains were all obtained from the same sample, sequenced in a study of T cells in localized non-small cell lung cancer. Clones were read by immunoSEQ multiplex PCR, and TCRdb kept only the in-frame ones, dropping some. Altogether some 30,000 clones are present, around four fifths being singletons, with the ten largest covering around a third. The sample in question was peripheral blood, obtained before any cancer treatment. These receptor sequences come from a male donor older than 55 with stage II squamous cell lung carcinoma.

The chain recombines TRBV6-1 with TRBJ1-6, with a possible D match to TRBD1 (5 bases). Trimming took 7 bases from V and 8 from J, leaving 15 bases between them. The CDR3 contains 14 residues. Germline CDR1 is MNHNS and CDR2 is SASEGT. CDR3 sequence: CASTRGRSDSPLHF. The DNA for the CDR3 is TGTGCCAGCACCCGGGGGAGGAGTGATTCACCCCTCCACTTT.

The chain recombines TRBV18 with TRBJ1-3; no definite D call. V was shortened by 5 bases and J by 0 bases, with 8 bases between the two germline ends. CDR3 length: 14 residues. CDR1 is KGHSH and CDR2 is LQKENI in the germline V gene. The DNA for the CDR3 is TGTGCCAGCTCAGAATTGAACTCTGGAAACACCATATATTTT. Translated, it gives CASSELNSGNTIYF.

V and J are TRBV2 and TRBJ2-3; 9 bases map to TRBD1. This CDR3 has 16 amino acids. Germline loops: CDR1 SNHLY, CDR2 FYNNEI. Germline trimming cut 5 bases from V and 3 bases from J; bases unmatched to any gene: 9. CDR3 protein: CASSSLDRGATDTQYF. As DNA, the CDR3 is TGTGCCAGCAGTTCTTTGGACAGGGGAGCTACAGATACGCAGTATTTT.

This clone has just a few counts. The chain is built from TRBV21-1 and TRBJ2-7. TRBV21-1 is assigned pseudogene status. There are 15 residues in the CDR3. The CDR3 nucleotides read TGTGCCAGCAGCAACCCCCCTCACGGTGGGATTGAGCAGTACTTC. Translating gives CASSNPPHGGIEQYF.

The chain has TRBV2 and TRBJ1-5; D gene ambiguous. Germline assignment: CDR1 SNHLY and CDR2 FYNNEI. CDR3 length: 15 amino acids. V lost 7 bases and J 3 bases, leaving 16 bases between the germline ends. In DNA form, the CDR3 reads TGTGCCAGCATTGGAAGGGCCCGAAACAATCAGCCCCAGCATTTT. Residues: CASIGRARNNQPQHF.

This clone has a handful of counts. The rearrangement links TRBV11-2 to TRBJ2-1, with 12 bases aligning to TRBD2. V was clipped by 4 bases and J by 4 bases; unmatched bases: 2. CDR1 and CDR2 (germline): SGHAT, FQNNGV. The CDR3 contains 15 residues. The DNA of the CDR3 is TGTGCCAGCAGCTCGCTAGCGGGAGGGTACAATGAGCAGTTCTTC. Residues: CASSSLAGGYNEQFF.

The rearrangement links TRBV19 to TRBJ2-1; 7 positions match TRBD2. CDR1 is LNHDA, CDR2 SQIVND, per germline (reference sequence). V lost 3 bases to trimming and J lost 0 bases; unmatched junction nucleotides: 8. CDR3 length: 17 amino acids. This chain's CDR3 is CASSIAGVRVSYNEQFF. CDR3 bases: TGTGCCAGTAGTATTGCGGGAGTGAGGGTCTCCTACAATGAGCAGTTCTTC.

The rearrangement joins TRBV25-1 to TRBJ1-1, with no clear D. Germline V gene lookup returns CDR1 MGHDK and CDR2 SYGVNS. The CDR3 extends over 13 amino acids. The ends were cut back, 5 bases at V and 1 base at J, with 8 bases in the middle. The CDR3 reads CASSWSENTEAFF. Written as DNA, the CDR3 is TGTGCCAGCAGTTGGTCAGAGAACACTGAAGCTTTCTTT.

This sequence joins TRBV29-1 and TRBJ2-7; 9 nucleotides line up with TRBD2. V shed 2 bases, J shed 6 bases, and the junction held 5 bases outside the gene matches. This CDR3 comprises 13 residues. Germline CDR1 and CDR2: SQVTM and ANQGSEA. The CDR3 nucleotides read TGCAGCGTTGAAATGGTAGCGGGAGCCGAGCAGTACTTC. It codes for CSVEMVAGAEQYF.

The J gene is TRBJ1-2, the V gene TRBV7-9; 9 positions match TRBD1. V shed 3 bases, J shed 3 bases, and the junction held 5 bases outside the gene matches. The CDR3 is 15 amino acids. The germline V gene has CDR1 SEHNR and CDR2 FQNEAQ (reference sequence). Here the CDR3 DNA reads TGTGCCAGCAGCTTGGTGGACAGGGGTGACTATGGCTACACCTTC. Protein: CASSLVDRGDYGYTF. Based on the CDR3 plus reference TRBV7-9 and TRBJ1-2, the full variable domain is DTGVSQNPRHKITKRGQNVTFRCDPISEHNRLYWYRQTLGQGPEFLTYFQNEAQLEKSRLLSDRFSAERPKGSFSTLEIQRTEQGDSAMYLCASSLVDRGDYGYTFGSGTRLTVV.

The rearrangement uses TRBV29-1 and TRBJ1-5, with 8 bases fitting TRBD1. In germline, CDR1 is SQVTM, CDR2 ANQGSEA. This CDR3 region has 13 residues. V lost 3 bases and J lost 4; bases outside the gene matches: 2. The CDR3 reads CSVDQGANQPQHF. CDR3 sequence (DNA): TGCAGCGTTGATCAGGGGGCGAATCAGCCCCAGCATTTT.

This clone was found a few times. The genes are TRBV5-5 and TRBJ1-2, with D tentatively TRBD1 (6 bases). The length of the CDR3 is 13 residues. V lost 4 bases and J 8 bases, leaving 15 bases between the germline ends. Germline lookup yields CDR1 SGHKS and CDR2 YYEKEE (reference sequence). The CDR3 loop reads CASSPYTGWGYTF. As DNA, the CDR3 is TGTGCCAGCAGCCCATATACAGGGTGGGGCTACACCTTC.

The CDR3 bases are TGTGCCAGTAGTCCCCGGGACATCCTTAGCACAGATACGCAGTATTTT. It codes for CASSPRDILSTDTQYF. This chain uses TRBV19 with TRBJ2-3; D may be TRBD1 (6 bases). CDR1 and CDR2 (germline): LNHDA, SQIVND (reference sequence). The CDR3 totals 16 residues. The V end was cut by 5 bases, the J end by 0 bases, with 15 bases between. Combining the CDR3 with reference TRBV19 and TRBJ2-3 gives the whole variable domain DGGITQSPKYLFRKEGQNVTLSCEQNLNHDAMYWYRQDPGQGLRLIYYSQIVNDFQKGDIAEGYSVSREKKESFPLTVTSAQKNPTAFYLCASSPRDILSTDTQYFGPGTRLTVL.

The chain recombines TRBV30 with TRBJ1-3, with D unresolved. This CDR3 is built from 13 residues. Between the trimmed V and J ends, which lost 2 bases and 5 bases, there was a span of 10 bases. Germline CDR1 is GTSNPN and CDR2 is SVGIG (reference sequence). CDR3 in amino acids: CAWSPLTRNTIYF. In nucleotides, the CDR3 is TGTGCCTGGAGTCCCCTGACAAGAAACACCATATATTTT. Drawing the rest from reference TRBV30 and TRBJ1-3, the complete variable domain is SQTIHQWPATLVQPVGSPLSLECTVEGTSNPNLYWYRQAAGRGLQLLFYSVGIGQISSEVPQNLSASRPQDRQFILSSKKLLLSDSGFYLCAWSPLTRNTIYFGEGSWLTVV.

This chain joins TRBV14 and TRBJ1-1; no clear D gene. The germline V gene has CDR1 SGHDN and CDR2 FVKESK. The V end lost 5 bases, the J end lost 5 bases, and 15 bases lay between the germline ends. This CDR3 has 14 residues. CDR3 sequence (DNA): TGTGCCAGCAGCGCCGGACTGCCGGGAACTGAAGCTTTCTTT. Translated: CASSAGLPGTEAFF. The whole variable domain, filled in from reference TRBV14 and TRBJ1-1, reads EAGVTQFPSHSVIEKGQTVTLRCDPISGHDNLYWYRRVMGKEIKFLLHFVKESKQDESGMPNNRFLAERTGGTYSTLKVQPAELEDSGVYFCASSAGLPGTEAFFGQGTRLTVV.

V and J are TRBV14 and TRBJ1-2, with D hard to call. The V and J ends lost 2 bases and 5 bases respectively, with 6 bases between them. The germline V gene encodes CDR1 SGHDN and CDR2 FVKESK. This CDR3 is 12 amino acids long. CDR3 residues: CASSQRLYGYTF. CDR3 in DNA: TGTGCCAGCAGCCAACGTCTGTATGGCTACACCTTC.

The gene calls are TRBV7-8 and TRBJ1-3; D gene uncertain. This CDR3 is 11 amino acids long. Germline-derived CDR1 and CDR2 are SGHVS and FQNEAQ. Trimming stripped 3 bases from V and 6 bases from J, with 3 bases between. The CDR3 loop is CASSLSNTIYF. DNA of the CDR3: TGTGCCAGCAGCTTGTCAAACACCATATATTTT.

The DNA for the CDR3 is TGTGCCACCAGCAGAGTAGGAGGGGGCGTCGACCAAGAGACCCAGTACTTC. Amino acid sequence: CATSRVGGGVDQETQYF. The chain employs TRBV15 and TRBJ2-5; the D gene is possibly TRBD1 (7 bases). This CDR3 has 17 amino acids. Trimming cost V 1 base and J 0 bases, with 15 bases left between them. Germline V lookup: CDR1 LNHNV, CDR2 YYDKDF (reference sequence).

The chain carries TRBV6-6 and TRBJ2-2, with 9 nucleotides matching TRBD1. This CDR3 contains 15 residues. The J segment lost 5 bases and the V segment lost 7 bases, leaving 8 bases of the junction unmatched. Germline assignment: CDR1 MNHNY and CDR2 SVGAGI (reference sequence). The CDR3 loop is CASTRGTGRTGELFF. CDR3 DNA sequence: TGTGCCAGCACCCGTGGGACAGGGAGGACCGGGGAGCTGTTTTTT.

V usage is TRBV7-8 and J usage is TRBJ2-7; 7 bases are a match to TRBD2. Unmatched junction bases numbered 13, after V lost 7 bases and J lost 4 bases. This CDR3 has 15 residues. Germline V gene sequence: CDR1 SGHVS, CDR2 FQNEAQ. CDR3 loop: CASTGEGRVVYEQYF. The CDR3 DNA sequence: TGTGCCAGCACCGGGGAGGGGCGCGTCGTGTACGAGCAGTACTTC.

The chain combines TRBV5-1 with TRBJ1-6; the D gene is possibly TRBD1 (6 bases). Germline loops: CDR1 SGHRS, CDR2 YFSETQ. V lost 4 bases and J 6 bases, leaving 11 bases between the germline ends. This CDR3 has 14 amino acids. The CDR3 sequence: CASSMTGLNSPLHF. For the CDR3, the DNA is TGCGCCAGCAGCATGACAGGTCTTAATTCACCCCTCCACTTT.

The chain couples TRBV14 to TRBJ2-7; D perhaps matches TRBD2 (6 bases). V lost 1 base, J lost 3 bases, and 16 bases lay in between. Germline CDR1 reads SGHDN; CDR2 reads FVKESK. The CDR3 spans 16 residues. CDR3 nucleotide sequence: TGTGCCAGCAGCCAAGGGCGACTAGGGATGATCTACGAGCAGTACTTC. Encoded protein: CASSQGRLGMIYEQYF.

The rearrangement links TRBV2 to TRBJ1-5, with D possibly matching TRBD1 (5 bases). V was shortened by 8 bases and J by 6 bases, with 17 bases between the two germline ends. The CDR3 consists of 14 residues. The germline gives CDR1 SNHLY, CDR2 FYNNEI. The CDR3 region is CASVDGGLTQPQHF. CDR3 nucleotides: TGTGCCAGCGTCGATGGGGGGTTAACTCAGCCCCAGCATTTT.

The V gene is TRBV27, the J gene TRBJ2-5; 8 positions agree with TRBD1. J lost 4 bases, V lost 3 bases, and 10 bases had no gene match. In germline, CDR1 is MNHEY, CDR2 SMNVEV (reference sequence). This CDR3 has 16 amino acids. DNA for the CDR3: TGTGCCAGCAGTTTCCTAGGACAGGGCGCTCGAGAGACCCAGTACTTC. Protein sequence: CASSFLGQGARETQYF.

The CDR3 region has the DNA TGTGCCAGCAGTTTGGGGGGGGTTGGCGAGCAGTACTTC. Protein product: CASSLGGVGEQYF. The V and J genes are TRBV27 and TRBJ2-7; 7 bases line up with TRBD2. Germline values: CDR1 MNHEY, CDR2 SMNVEV (reference sequence). This CDR3 is 13 amino acids long. The V and J ends lost 3 bases and 6 bases, in that order; junction bases with no gene match: 5.

The rearrangement joins TRBV5-4 to TRBJ1-3, with D possibly matching TRBD1 (6 bases). The CDR3 runs to 14 residues. Germline CDR1 SGHNT, CDR2 YYREEE (reference sequence). V gave up 5 bases and J gave up 2 bases, with 11 bases separating them. The CDR3 bases are TGTGCCAGCAGAACGCAGGGGCCTGGAAACACCATATATTTT. Its protein is CASRTQGPGNTIYF.

The rearrangement links TRBV13 to TRBJ2-5; D is undetermined. Germline-derived CDR1 and CDR2 are PRHDT and FYEKMQ (reference sequence). This CDR3 is 13 amino acids long. V shed 2 bases and J shed 5 bases, with 9 bases lying between them. The chain's CDR3 is CASSLIPIETQYF. Here the CDR3 DNA reads TGTGCCAGCAGCTTAATCCCCATTGAGACCCAGTACTTC.

The rearrangement uses TRBV6-5 and TRBJ2-3, with D possibly being TRBD2 (6 bases). Germline V lookup: CDR1 MNHEY, CDR2 SVGAGI. Trimming removed 8 bases from V and 2 bases from J, with 14 bases in between. The CDR3 extends over 14 amino acids. CDR3 residues: CASEGGGNTDTQYF. CDR3 DNA sequence: TGTGCCAGCGAGGGTGGCGGGAACACAGATACGCAGTATTTT.

This chain links TRBV7-2 with TRBJ2-1; possibly TRBD1 for D (6 bases). V lost 4 bases and J lost 9, with 25 bases in between. This CDR3 is 17 amino acids long. Looked up from germline, CDR1 is SGHTA and CDR2 is FQGNSA. The CDR3, as DNA: TGTGCCAGCAGCTCTTTAACCGGGACATCTACATCCGGTGAGCAGTTCTTC. Translating gives CASSSLTGTSTSGEQFF.

This sequence joins TRBV5-1 and TRBJ1-2; no definite D call. Germline CDR1 reads SGHRS; CDR2 reads YFSETQ. V gave up 0 bases and J gave up 8 bases, with 8 bases separating them. This CDR3 has 12 residues. The CDR3 DNA follows: TGCGCCAGCAGCTTGGCGGGCGGAGGCTACACCTTC. Translated: CASSLAGGGYTF.